The rows below give T cell receptor beta chains drawn from one sample of a study of blood T cell repertoires in COVID-19. Some clones are missing from TCRdb's copy, which holds only in-frame ones; the method was immunoSEQ multiplex PCR. The sample has 300,000 to 400,000 clones, 70% to 90% seen once. The sample taken for sequencing was PBMCs or T cells enriched from blood (not recorded which). The receptors were gathered from a woman between 18 and 29 years old who had recovered from COVID-19. Both conserved end residues are part of each CDR3. D genes are given only for firm matches. The listing skips clone size in some rows; elsewhere it reads once, few, many or a size class.

J	D	V	size	DNA	CDR3
TRBJ1-1	.	TRBV5-4	few	TGTGCCAGCAGCTTGGTGTCGGCAGGCTACACTGAAGCTTTCTTT	CASSLVSAGYTEAFF
TRBJ2-1	.	TRBV5-1	.	TGCGCCAGCAGCTTGGCCGACAGCTACAATGAGCAGTTCTTC	CASSLADSYNEQFF
TRBJ1-1	.	TRBV2	.	TGTGCCAGCAGTGTGGGTAGCGCAAAGAACACTGAAGCTTTCTTT	CASSVGSAKNTEAFF
TRBJ2-7	.	TRBV4-3	.	TGCGCCAGCAGCTATAGCAGGGGAGACGAGCAGTACTTC	CASSYSRGDEQYF
TRBJ1-3	.	TRBV9	.	TGTGCCAGCAGCGTAGGAGGGGGGGATCACACCATATATTTT	CASSVGGGDHTIYF
TRBJ1-2	TRBD1	TRBV9	.	TGTGCCAGCAGCGAAGGGACAGGGAATGGCTACACCTTC	CASSEGTGNGYTF
TRBJ2-5	TRBD2	TRBV20-1	.	TGCAGTGCCAGTACTGGAAGCGGGGGGACGCGAGAGACCCAGTACTTC	CSASTGSGGTRETQYF
TRBJ2-5	.	TRBV19	.	TGTGCCAGTAGTAACAGACAAGAGACCCAGTACTTC	CASSNRQETQYF
TRBJ1-3	TRBD1	TRBV3-1/TRBV3-2	.	TGTGCCAGCAGCCAAGGAGGGGGCCTGAGAAACACCATATATTTT	CASSQGGGLRNTIYF
TRBJ1-2	.	TRBV1	.	TGCACCAGCAGCCCCCTACAGGGGGCCTATGGCTACACCTTC	CTSSPLQGAYGYTF
TRBJ1-6	.	TRBV27	.	TGTGCCAGCAGTTTAAGGGGAAATTCACCCCTCCACTTT	CASSLRGNSPLHF
TRBJ2-7	.	TRBV12-3/TRBV12-4	.	TGTGCCAGCAGTTTCGGGGAGCTGCAGTACTTC	CASSFGELQYF
TRBJ2-7	TRBD1	TRBV4-2	.	TGTGCCAGCAGCCAAACCGGACAGGGGGAGTACTACGAGCAGTACTTC	CASSQTGQGEYYEQYF
TRBJ1-1	TRBD1	TRBV28	once	TGTGCCAGCAGTACTACTCGACAGGGGGTGAACACTGAAGCTTTCTTT	CASSTTRQGVNTEAFF
TRBJ2-7	.	TRBV7-2	.	TGTGCCAGCAGCTTTTTACAGAACTCTGCCTACGAGCAGTACTTC	CASSFLQNSAYEQYF
TRBJ2-7	.	TRBV29-1	.	TGCAGCGTTGAAGAAGTAGGGGAAACCTCCTACGAGCAGTACTTC	CSVEEVGETSYEQYF
TRBJ1-2	.	TRBV7-2	.	TGTGCCAGCAGTTCTCACGGCGGTAACTATGGCTACACCTTC	CASSSHGGNYGYTF
TRBJ2-7	TRBD1	TRBV3-1/TRBV3-2	.	TGTGCCAGCAGCCACGGGACAGTTTCCTACGAGCAGTACTTC	CASSHGTVSYEQYF
TRBJ1-1	TRBD1	TRBV3-1/TRBV3-2	.	TGTGCCAGCAGCCAAGGGACAGGGGGAATCGCTGAAGCTTTCTTT	CASSQGTGGIAEAFF
TRBJ2-7	.	TRBV2	.	TGTGCCAGCAGGCTGGGGCAGTACGAGCAGTACTTC	CASRLGQYEQYF
TRBJ2-7	TRBD2	TRBV27	once	TGTGCCAGCAGTTTACTCTCTAGCGGGGGACGAACCTACGAGCAGTACTTC	CASSLLSSGGRTYEQYF
TRBJ1-2	.	TRBV19	.	TGTGCCAGTAGTGTATCGGGAGTCGCTGGCGGCTACACCTTC	CASSVSGVAGGYTF
TRBJ1-2	TRBD1	TRBV15	.	TGTGCCACCAGCAGAGATGGGACAGCTAACTATGGCTACACCTTC	CATSRDGTANYGYTF
TRBJ2-1	TRBD2	TRBV19	.	TGTGCCAGTTCAAGAGCGGGGAGCTCCTACAATGAGCAGTTCTTC	CASSRAGSSYNEQFF
TRBJ1-2	TRBD1	TRBV6-5	.	TGTGCCAGCAGTTCTTCAGGGGGTCAAAGATATGGCTACACCTTC	CASSSSGGQRYGYTF
TRBJ2-5	.	TRBV4-2	.	TGTGCCAGCAGCCAAGATCAGGAAGAGACCCAGTACTTC	CASSQDQEETQYF
TRBJ1-2	.	TRBV9	.	TGTGCCAGCAGCGCGCAGGGTAGGCGCGGCTACACCTTC	CASSAQGRRGYTF
TRBJ2-7	TRBD2	TRBV9	.	TGTGCCAGCAGCGTAGCGGGTAGCGGGGGTTACGAGCAGTACTTC	CASSVAGSGGYEQYF
TRBJ2-7	.	TRBV27	.	TGTGCCAGCAGTTTCAGCGGAGGTGTCTACGAGCAGTACTTC	CASSFSGGVYEQYF
TRBJ1-1	.	TRBV4-2	.	TGTGCCAGCAGCAGTATAAGTCCGGGTCCTGAAGCTTTCTTT	CASSSISPGPEAFF
TRBJ1-3	.	TRBV27	few	TGTGCCAGCAGTTTACCCTCGGAGGCACAAAACACCATATATTTT	CASSLPSEAQNTIYF
TRBJ1-4	TRBD1	TRBV24-1	.	TGTGCCACCAGTGATGGTCGGACAGGGGGCTCTGAAAAACTGTTTTTT	CATSDGRTGGSEKLFF
TRBJ1-2	.	TRBV10-1	.	TGCGCCAGCAGTCCACGGGGTCCCTATGGCTACACCTTC	CASSPRGPYGYTF
TRBJ1-1	.	TRBV24-1	.	TGTGCCACCAGTGATTTGATTAGCAGTGAGGCTTTCTTT	CATSDLISSEAFF
TRBJ2-1	.	TRBV11-2	.	TGTGCCAGCAGCTTAGTCACGCTCCAGGGGTTCTCCTACAATGAGCAGTTCTTC	CASSLVTLQGFSYNEQFF
TRBJ1-4	.	TRBV5-1	.	TGCGCCAGCAGGAGGGAGGTTAATGAAAAACTGTTTTTT	CASRREVNEKLFF
TRBJ1-6	.	TRBV6-5	.	TGTGCCACTTTATGGCGGAGCTATAATTCACCCCTCCACTTT	CATLWRSYNSPLHF
TRBJ2-2	.	TRBV7-3	few	TGTGCCAGCAGCTCGGGTCTCAACACCGGGGAGCTGTTTTTT	CASSSGLNTGELFF
TRBJ1-4	.	TRBV14	.	TGTGCCAGCAGCGGGACTTATGCAACTAATGAAAAACTGTTTTTT	CASSGTYATNEKLFF
TRBJ2-7	TRBD1	TRBV19	.	TGTGCCAGTAGTGGGACAGAAGACTACGAGCAGTACTTC	CASSGTEDYEQYF
TRBJ1-4	TRBD1	TRBV25-1	.	TGTGCCAGCAGTGACTCAGGACAGGTCTTTTTTGAAAAACTGTTTTTT	CASSDSGQVFFEKLFF
TRBJ2-3	TRBD2	TRBV11-2	.	TGTGCCAGCAGCTTAGACTCACTAGCGGGTCCTAGCACAGATACGCAGTATTTT	CASSLDSLAGPSTDTQYF
TRBJ2-7	TRBD1	TRBV28	.	TGTGCCATCGGACAGGTAACCTACGAGCAGTACTTC	CAIGQVTYEQYF
TRBJ1-2	.	TRBV7-9	.	TGTGCCAGCAGCCAGACAGGTACTAACTATGGCTACACCTTC	CASSQTGTNYGYTF
TRBJ2-2	.	TRBV5-1	few	TGCGCCAGCAGCTTGGCCGCAGGTAGTGTTGCCGGGGAGCTGTTTTTT	CASSLAAGSVAGELFF
TRBJ2-1	TRBD2	TRBV9	.	TGTGCCAGCAGCGTAGGGGGCCTCCCGGGACTAGCATCCTACAATGAGCAGTTCTTC	CASSVGGLPGLASYNEQFF
TRBJ1-6	TRBD1	TRBV5-6	few	TGTGCCAGCAGCTGGGGACAGGGGGGTTCACCCCTCCACTTT	CASSWGQGGSPLHF
TRBJ2-1	TRBD2	TRBV13	.	TGTGCCAGCAGCACACTAGCGGGGAACAATGAGCAGTTCTTC	CASSTLAGNNEQFF